The 23 T cell receptor beta chains presented below share a single source sample, sequenced in a study of response to subunit inactivated influenza vaccine. TCRdb passed the RT-PCR reads through MiXCR, listing each CDR3 protein once. This sample carries hundreds of thousands of distinct CDR3 sequences, 15% to 19% of them seen once, and the ten largest clones take 11%. This specimen was PBMCs from blood, taken about 13 days after vaccination. These receptors were taken from a man aged 50-60 years who received an inactivated influenza vaccine.

This clonotype was observed a handful of times. The chain uses TRBV5-6 and TRBJ1-2, with no clear D. This CDR3 has 14 residues. In germline, CDR1 is SGHDT, CDR2 YYEEEE. V lost 0 bases and J 1 base, leaving 7 bases between the germline ends. The DNA for the CDR3 is TGTGCCAGCAGCTTGGACAGTGGTAACTATGGCTACACCTTC. Residues: CASSLDSGNYGYTF.

This chain connects TRBV30 to TRBJ2-1; 12 nucleotides align to TRBD1. J gave up 2 bases and V 3 bases, and 11 bases lay outside the gene matches. Germline V gene data show CDR1 as GTSNPN and CDR2 as SVGIG (reference sequence). The CDR3 length is 18 residues. The CDR3 nucleotides read TGTGCCTGGAGGGGCTCATCGCGGGACAGGGGGCCCTACAATGAGCAGTTCTTC. This translates into CAWRGSSRDRGPYNEQFF.

This clonotype was detected a few times. The chain recombines TRBV30 with TRBJ2-5, with TRBD2 as a possible D gene (5 bases). Germline-derived CDR1 and CDR2 are GTSNPN and SVGIG (reference sequence). V dropped 2 bases and J dropped 2 bases, with 6 bases sitting between them. This CDR3 has 12 amino acids. Written as DNA, the CDR3 is TGTGCCTGGAGTAGCGGACAAGAGACCCAGTACTTC. Translation gives CAWSSGQETQYF.

This clonotype was recorded a few times. The chain joins TRBV5-6 to TRBJ1-2; D unresolved. The CDR3 spans 12 residues. Germline values: CDR1 SGHDT, CDR2 YYEEEE. V was trimmed by 4 bases and J by 8 bases, leaving 12 bases between them. The DNA of the CDR3 is TGTGCCAGCAGCGAGGGTATAATGGGCTACACCTTC. Its translation is CASSEGIMGYTF.

V and J are TRBV15 and TRBJ2-5; D unclear. V gave up 4 bases and J gave up 5 bases, with 8 bases separating them. The CDR3 spans 12 residues. CDR1 and CDR2 from the germline V gene are LNHNV and YYDKDF (reference sequence). The CDR3 DNA reads TGTGCCACCAGCAAATCTGGGGAGACCCAGTACTTC. Translating gives CATSKSGETQYF.

V and J are TRBV20-1 and TRBJ2-1; D unclear. This CDR3 region has 15 residues. V lost 6 bases and J 5 bases, leaving 20 bases between the germline ends. Looked up from germline, CDR1 is DFQATT and CDR2 is SNEGSKA (reference sequence). As DNA, the CDR3 is TGCAGTGCCAGTCAAAGTTCGAAGTCTAACAATGAGCAGTTCTTC. Amino acid sequence: CSASQSSKSNNEQFF.

This clonotype has only a few counts. The V call is TRBV21-1, the J call TRBJ1-5; no check of the table's D call, TRBD1, against the DNA was made. TRBV21-1 corresponds to a pseudogene. The CDR3 has 17 residues. Here the CDR3 DNA reads TGTGCCAGCAGCAAAGATAGGACATCCCCTAGCAATCAGCCCCAGCATTTT. Translated: CASSKDRTSPSNQPQHF.

CDR3 in amino acids: CSVEYTSSYEQYF. The CDR3 nucleotides are TGCAGCGTTGAATATACTAGTTCCTACGAGCAGTACTTC. The chain couples TRBV29-1 to TRBJ2-7, with D maybe TRBD2 (5 bases). The germline V gene has CDR1 SQVTM and CDR2 ANQGSEA. The length of the CDR3 is 13 residues. The V end was cut by 2 bases, the J end by 1 base, with 9 bases between.

This clonotype was observed a few times. The rearrangement uses TRBV7-9 and TRBJ2-2; D is unresolved. CDR3 size: 12 residues. With 8 bases removed from V and 4 bases from J, the gap between germline ends came to 8 bases. CDR1 SEHNR and CDR2 FQNEAQ come from the germline V gene (reference sequence). CDR3 protein: CASGDGTGELFF. The CDR3 DNA is TGTGCCAGCGGAGACGGCACCGGGGAGCTGTTTTTT.

This clonotype has just a few counts. The chain is built from TRBV5-1 and TRBJ2-5; no clear D gene. Germline V CDR1 and CDR2: SGHRS, YFSETQ. Trimming shortened V by 0 bases and J by 2 bases, and 11 bases separated the two germline ends. The CDR3 has 15 amino acids. This CDR3 is CASSLESATQETQYF. In nucleotides, the CDR3 is TGCGCCAGCAGCTTGGAATCGGCCACACAAGAGACCCAGTACTTC.

This clonotype occurred a few times. The V call is TRBV5-5, the J call TRBJ2-2; 8 bases fit TRBD1. With V trimmed by 4 bases and J by 7 bases, 9 bases remained unmatched. The CDR3 length is 15 residues. CDR1 and CDR2 from the germline V gene are SGHKS and YYEKEE (reference sequence). The CDR3 region is CASSIDRGYGGELFF. The DNA of the CDR3 is TGTGCCAGCAGCATCGACAGGGGATATGGCGGGGAGCTGTTTTTT.

The chain joins TRBV19 to TRBJ2-2, with a weak D call TRBD1 (6 bases). The V gene lost 1 base and the J gene lost 6 bases, with 12 bases spanning the gap. Germline-derived CDR1 and CDR2 are LNHDA and SQIVND (reference sequence). The CDR3 is made up of 15 amino acids. The CDR3 nucleotides are TGTGCCAGTAGTATAGGTAACAGGGTGGCCGGGGAGCTGTTTTTT. Protein: CASSIGNRVAGELFF.

The chain links TRBV7-9 to TRBJ2-3; TRBD1 aligns across 7 bases. Germline trimming cut 4 bases from V and 6 bases from J; bases unmatched to any gene: 7. The CDR3 is made up of 14 amino acids. The germline CDR1 and CDR2 sequences are SEHNR and FQNEAQ (reference sequence). CDR3 amino acids: CASSSSTGHDTQYF. The CDR3 DNA follows: TGTGCCAGCAGCTCTTCGACAGGGCACGATACGCAGTATTTT.

The chain is built from TRBV14 and TRBJ2-7, with 11 bases identical to TRBD2. The CDR3 runs to 16 residues. The V gene end was trimmed by 4 bases and the J gene end by 8 bases; junction bases not matched to a gene: 13. The germline gives CDR1 SGHDN, CDR2 FVKESK. The CDR3 nucleotides read TGTGCCAGCAGCCGATACTCGGGACTAGCGGCATGGAAGCAGTACTTC. This sequence encodes CASSRYSGLAAWKQYF.

The sample holds a few counts of this clonotype. V usage is TRBV3-1 and J usage is TRBJ2-7, with 7 bases aligning to TRBD1. Per the germline V gene, CDR1 is LGHDT and CDR2 is YNNKEL (reference sequence). V lost 3 bases, J lost 0 bases, and 8 bases stayed unmatched. The CDR3 consists of 16 residues. CDR3 residues: CASSHKPGQNSYEQYF. The CDR3 bases are TGTGCCAGCAGCCACAAGCCGGGACAGAACTCCTACGAGCAGTACTTC.

This clonotype was observed a few times. The rearrangement joins TRBV27 to TRBJ2-7; no clear D gene. This CDR3 contains 14 residues. The V gene lost 6 bases and the J gene lost 4 bases, with 16 bases spanning the gap. Per the germline V gene, CDR1 is MNHEY and CDR2 is SMNVEV (reference sequence). The CDR3 DNA sequence: TGTGCCAGCAGCCTTAGCCACGATGGTTACGAGCAGTACTTC. This gives the protein CASSLSHDGYEQYF.

This clonotype was recorded a few times. This chain connects TRBV10-3 to TRBJ2-2; D gene unclear. CDR3 length: 14 residues. V lost 4 bases and J 0 bases, leaving 6 bases between the germline ends. Germline V gene data show CDR1 as ENHRY and CDR2 as SYGVKD. The CDR3 coding sequence is TGTGCCATCAGTGCCAGAACGAACACCGGGGAGCTGTTTTTT. This codes for CAISARTNTGELFF.

This clonotype has a handful of counts. This rearrangement joins TRBV20-1 to TRBJ2-7, with D possibly matching TRBD2 (7 bases). Germline values: CDR1 DFQATT, CDR2 SNEGSKA (reference sequence). The ends were cut back, 0 bases at V and 2 bases at J, with 14 bases in the middle. This CDR3 has 15 amino acids. The CDR3 spells CSARDFGGPPYEQYF. The CDR3 bases are TGCAGTGCTAGAGATTTCGGGGGGCCCCCCTACGAGCAGTACTTC.

This chain connects TRBV2 to TRBJ2-2; possible D gene TRBD1, 6 bases. The CDR3 is 14 amino acids. Trimming stripped 6 bases from V and 6 bases from J, with 14 bases between. Germline-derived CDR1 and CDR2 are SNHLY and FYNNEI. This chain's CDR3 is CASSHRVRAGELFF. The CDR3 nucleotides read TGTGCCAGCAGCCACAGGGTTCGGGCCGGGGAGCTGTTTTTT.

This chain links TRBV3-1 with TRBJ2-7; 11 bases map to TRBD1. The CDR3 length is 14 residues. J lost 5 bases, V lost 6 bases, and 6 bases had no gene match. Looked up from germline, CDR1 is LGHDT and CDR2 is YNNKEL (reference sequence). The CDR3 DNA reads as TGTGCCAGCAGTTCCCGGGACAGGGGGAACGAGCAGTACTTC. It translates to CASSSRDRGNEQYF.

This clonotype has more than one count but fewer than ten. This chain joins TRBV5-8 and TRBJ2-7; unclear D gene. The CDR3 length is 10 residues. CDR1 is SGHTS, CDR2 YDEGEE, per germline. Trimming took off 6 bases at V and 4 bases at J, with 5 bases between the two ends. The CDR3 DNA is TGTGCCAGCACCTTATACGAGCAGTACTTC. Residues: CASTLYEQYF.

A few counts support this clonotype. The V gene is TRBV12-3 or TRBV12-4, the J gene TRBJ2-3; 13 bases align to TRBD2. The CDR3 sequence is 17 residues long. J was trimmed by 4 bases and V by 5 bases; bases with no gene match: 9. CDR3 residues: CASSLDTSGRAADTQYF. The CDR3, as DNA: TGTGCCAGCAGTCTCGATACTAGCGGGAGGGCCGCAGATACGCAGTATTTT.

This clonotype has a handful of counts. This chain links TRBV20-1 with TRBJ2-3, with D uncertain. CDR3 length: 11 residues. Germline assignment: CDR1 DFQATT and CDR2 SNEGSKA (reference sequence). The germline V and J ends were trimmed by 6 bases and 6 bases, with 10 bases remaining between them. The CDR3 loop is CSALVKDTQYF. The DNA for the CDR3 is TGCAGTGCCCTCGTGAAGGATACGCAGTATTTT.